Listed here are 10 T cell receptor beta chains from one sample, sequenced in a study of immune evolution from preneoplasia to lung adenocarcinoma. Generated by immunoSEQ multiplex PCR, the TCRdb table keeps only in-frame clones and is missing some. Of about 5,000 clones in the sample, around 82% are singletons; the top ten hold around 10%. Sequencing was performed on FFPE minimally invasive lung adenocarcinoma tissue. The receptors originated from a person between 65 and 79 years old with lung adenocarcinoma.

CDR3 sequence: CASSRKGGTTDTQYF. CDR3 nucleotides: TGTGCCAGCAGTAGAAAGGGAGGGACCACAGATACGCAGTATTTT. The chain has TRBV27 and TRBJ2-3; 7 bases are shared with TRBD2. The junction had 7 bases not matched to a gene; V was cut back by 5 bases and J by 2 bases. Germline V gene data show CDR1 as MNHEY and CDR2 as SMNVEV (reference sequence). The CDR3 consists of 15 residues.

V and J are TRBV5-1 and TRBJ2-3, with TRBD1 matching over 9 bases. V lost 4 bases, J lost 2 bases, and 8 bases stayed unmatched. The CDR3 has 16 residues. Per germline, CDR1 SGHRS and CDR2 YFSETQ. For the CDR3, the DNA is TGCGCCAGCAGCCTGGACACAGGGGGCTTCACAGATACGCAGTATTTT. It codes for CASSLDTGGFTDTQYF.

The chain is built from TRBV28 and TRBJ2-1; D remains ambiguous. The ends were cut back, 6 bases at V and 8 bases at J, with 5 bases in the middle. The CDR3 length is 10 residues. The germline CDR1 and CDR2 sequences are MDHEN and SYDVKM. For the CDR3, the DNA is TGTGCCAGCAGAGACGATGAGCAGTTCTTC. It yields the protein CASRDDEQFF.

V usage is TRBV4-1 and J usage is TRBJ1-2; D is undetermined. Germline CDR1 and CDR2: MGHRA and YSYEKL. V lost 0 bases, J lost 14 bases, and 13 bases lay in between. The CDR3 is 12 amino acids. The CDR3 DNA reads TGCGCCAGCAGCCAAGATGCCGGTTCCGCGACCTTC. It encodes CASSQDAGSATF.

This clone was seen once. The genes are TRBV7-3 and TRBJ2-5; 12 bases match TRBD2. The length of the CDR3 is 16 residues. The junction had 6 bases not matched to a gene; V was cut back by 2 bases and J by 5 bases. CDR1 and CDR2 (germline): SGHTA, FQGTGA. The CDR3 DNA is TGTGCCAGCAGCTTATACCTAGCGGGAGGGCCTGAGACCCAGTACTTC. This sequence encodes CASSLYLAGGPETQYF.

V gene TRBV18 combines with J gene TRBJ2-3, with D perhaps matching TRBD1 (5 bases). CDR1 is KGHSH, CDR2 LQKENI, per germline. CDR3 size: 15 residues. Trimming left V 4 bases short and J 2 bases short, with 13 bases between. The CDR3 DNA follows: TGTGCCAGCTCACTCCAGGGATCTTACACAGATACGCAGTATTTT. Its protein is CASSLQGSYTDTQYF. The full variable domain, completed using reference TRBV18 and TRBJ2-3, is NAGVMQNPRHLVRRRGQEARLRCSPMKGHSHVYWYRQLPEEGLKFMVYLQKENIIDESGMPKERFSAEFPKEGPSILRIQQVVRGDSAAYFCASSLQGSYTDTQYFGPGTRLTVL.

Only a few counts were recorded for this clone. The chain's CDR3 is CASFEGQTNQPQHF. DNA of the CDR3: TGTGCCAGCTTCGAGGGACAGACCAATCAGCCCCAGCATTTT. The rearrangement joins TRBV6-1 to TRBJ1-5, with 7 bases fitting TRBD1. V shed 8 bases, J shed 3 bases, and the junction held 7 bases outside the gene matches. The germline V gene encodes CDR1 MNHNS and CDR2 SASEGT. The CDR3 covers 14 residues.

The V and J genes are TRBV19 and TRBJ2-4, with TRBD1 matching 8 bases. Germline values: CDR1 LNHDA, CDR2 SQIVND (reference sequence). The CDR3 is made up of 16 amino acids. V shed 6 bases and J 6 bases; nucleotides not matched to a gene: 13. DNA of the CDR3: TGTGCCAGTAGCTCAGGGGGCGCAGGACGGGGAAACATTCAGTACTTC. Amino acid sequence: CASSSGGAGRGNIQYF. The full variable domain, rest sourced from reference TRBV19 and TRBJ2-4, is DGGITQSPKYLFRKEGQNVTLSCEQNLNHDAMYWYRQDPGQGLRLIYYSQIVNDFQKGDIAEGYSVSREKKESFPLTVTSAQKNPTAFYLCASSSGGAGRGNIQYFGAGTRLSVL.

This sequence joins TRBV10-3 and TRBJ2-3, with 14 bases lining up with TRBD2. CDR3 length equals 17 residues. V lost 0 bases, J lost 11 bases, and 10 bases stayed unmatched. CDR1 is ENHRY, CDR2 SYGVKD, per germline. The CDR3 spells CAISESKQGLAGVGQYF. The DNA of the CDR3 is TGTGCCATCAGTGAGTCAAAACAGGGACTAGCGGGAGTCGGGCAGTATTTT.

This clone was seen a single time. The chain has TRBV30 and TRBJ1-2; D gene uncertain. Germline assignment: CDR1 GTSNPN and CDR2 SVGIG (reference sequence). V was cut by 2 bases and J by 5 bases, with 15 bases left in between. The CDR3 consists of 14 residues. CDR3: CAWSMSGVGYGYTF. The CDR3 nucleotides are TGTGCCTGGAGTATGAGTGGGGTAGGGTATGGCTACACCTTC.